A single sample gave rise to the 4 T cell receptor beta chains below, sequenced in a study of CD8+ T cells in alopecia areata. Extracted from the samples, RNA was reverse transcribed into cDNA to serve as the sequencing template. TCRdb's table, derived via immunoSEQ multiplex PCR, lists solely in-frame clones and lacks some. The sample lists around 120,000 clones; 53% were seen once. Treatment in this sample: oral pan-JAK inhibitor, 5-10 mg twice daily. The sequencing used CD4+ T cells sorted from blood, collected at week 4, from a patient treated with tofacitinib. The receptors come from a human donor with alopecia areata.

The chain's CDR3 is CASSDRGGVQPQHF. The CDR3 coding sequence is TGTGCCAGTAGTGACAGGGGTGGGGTCCAGCCCCAGCATTTT. The rearrangement uses TRBV19 and TRBJ1-5, with 8 bases aligning to TRBD1. CDR3 length: 14 amino acids. The germline gives CDR1 LNHDA, CDR2 SQIVND (reference sequence). Germline trimming cut 5 bases from V and 7 bases from J; bases unmatched to any gene: 7.

The chain is built from TRBV25-1 and TRBJ2-3; 9 bases fit TRBD2. This CDR3 is built from 13 residues. Germline assignment: CDR1 MGHDK and CDR2 SYGVNS. Trimming at V came to 5 bases and at J to 5 bases, leaving 2 bases not matched to a gene. In DNA form, the CDR3 reads TGTGCCAGCAGTCCTAGCGGGAAAGATACGCAGTATTTT. Translating it yields CASSPSGKDTQYF.

This clone was seen a few times. This chain connects TRBV29-1 to TRBJ1-2; D gene ambiguous. Germline values: CDR1 SQVTM, CDR2 ANQGSEA. The CDR3 runs 11 residues. V was trimmed by 5 bases and J by 4 bases, leaving 8 bases between them. The CDR3 region is CSVQEIYGYTF. The CDR3 nucleotides read TGCAGCGTTCAGGAGATCTATGGCTACACCTTC.

The V gene is TRBV7-3, the J gene TRBJ1-2, with TRBD1 as a possible D gene (6 bases). CDR3 length: 13 residues. The V gene lost 5 bases and the J gene lost 4 bases, with 11 bases spanning the gap. CDR1 SGHTA and CDR2 FQGTGA come from the germline V gene. CDR3 region: CASSPGQFYGYTF. CDR3 nucleotide sequence: TGTGCCAGCAGCCCGGGACAATTCTATGGCTACACCTTC.